This T cell receptor (beta chain) was retrieved from a study of technical replicates of blood from several donors. TCRdb's table, derived via immunoSEQ multiplex PCR, lists solely in-frame clones and lacks some. The sample lists 55,000 to 60,000 clones, 93% occurring once. V was trimmed by 4 bases and J by 6 bases, leaving 6 bases between them. The germline V gene has CDR1 DFQATT and CDR2 SNEGSKA (reference sequence). This CDR3 contains 11 residues. This TCR was recovered from a human donor in good health. Some clones in this sample may be carry-over from other donors' samples. The specimen sequenced was PBMCs. The chain combines TRBV20-1 with TRBJ2-2, with D possibly being TRBD1 (5 bases). CDR3 region: CSATRAGELFF. The CDR3 nucleotides are TGCAGTGCTACCAGGGCCGGGGAGCTGTTTTTT.